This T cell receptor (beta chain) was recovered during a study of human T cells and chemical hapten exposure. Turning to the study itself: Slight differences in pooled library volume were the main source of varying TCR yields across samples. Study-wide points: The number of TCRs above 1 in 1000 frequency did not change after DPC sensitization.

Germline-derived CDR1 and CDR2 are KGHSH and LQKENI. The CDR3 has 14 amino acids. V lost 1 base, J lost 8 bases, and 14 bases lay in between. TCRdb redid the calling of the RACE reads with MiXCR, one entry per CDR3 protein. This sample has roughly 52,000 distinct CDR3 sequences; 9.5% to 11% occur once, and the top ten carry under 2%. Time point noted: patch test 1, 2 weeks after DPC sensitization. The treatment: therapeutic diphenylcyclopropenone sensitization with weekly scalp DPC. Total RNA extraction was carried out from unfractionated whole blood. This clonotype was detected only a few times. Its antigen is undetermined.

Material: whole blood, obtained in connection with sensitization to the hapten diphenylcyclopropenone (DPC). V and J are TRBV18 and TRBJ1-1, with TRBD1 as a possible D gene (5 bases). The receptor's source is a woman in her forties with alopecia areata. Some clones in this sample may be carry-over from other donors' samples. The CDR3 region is CASSPLPRQGEAFF. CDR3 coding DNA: TGTGCCAGCTCACCACTTCCCCGCCAGGGAGAAGCTTTCTTT.